The clone carrying this TCR beta chain appeared many times. The target antigen is unknown. TCRdb reanalysed the reads using MiXCR and keeps one entry per CDR3 protein. The repertoire consists of approximately 490,000 distinct CDR3 sequences, with roughly 12% occurring once and the leading ten covering roughly a tenth. The CDR3 runs 15 residues. In germline, CDR1 is SGHRS, CDR2 YFSETQ. The germline V and J ends were trimmed by 2 bases and 2 bases, with 12 bases remaining between them. This sample stems from a study of T cell repertoires in cytomegalovirus infection. Study-level background: Both a matching HLA type and CMV infection were indicated by public TCR beta signatures.

General study points: The ex vivo response was dominated by HLA-C-restricted CMV-specific TCR beta clonotypes. There were carriers of CMV plus the relevant HLA, and cumulative public TCR beta family frequency identified them.

This receptor was obtained from a human donor in good health (CMV status not recorded). Some clones in this sample may be carry-over from other donors' samples. The rearrangement uses TRBV5-1 and TRBJ2-3; a weak D match, TRBD2 (7 bases). What was sequenced was PBMCs. CDR3 in amino acids: CASSFGGLITDTQYF. CDR3 bases: TGCGCCAGCAGCTTCGGGGGGCTGATCACAGATACGCAGTATTTT.